The 30 T cell receptor beta chains listed next were all sequenced from one sample in a study of Tregs in tolerant kidney transplant recipients. Related graft donors supplied nonmyeloablative bone marrow transplants, and mixed chimerism was transient. Profiled with immunoSEQ multiplex PCR; TCRdb holds only in-frame clones, not every one. The sample has approximately 90,000 clones; more than 85% are singletons. The sample consisted of CD4+ T cells from blood (PBMCs), taken 12 months after the transplant. The receptors come from a human patient who received a combined kidney and bone marrow transplant. Some of the T cells might come from the graft donor.

V gene TRBV9 combines with J gene TRBJ2-2; 10 bases match TRBD2. From germline, CDR1 is SGDLS and CDR2 YYNGEE. The CDR3 consists of 19 residues. Losses at the gene ends were 2 bases for V and 3 bases for J; bases not matched to a gene: 13. As DNA, the CDR3 is TGTGCCAGCAGCGTCACCCGATCTAGCGGGAGTGGGTACACCGGGGAGCTGTTTTTT. Its protein product is CASSVTRSSGSGYTGELFF.

The V and J genes are TRBV11-3 and TRBJ2-1, with 7 bases lining up with TRBD2. CDR1 is SGHNT and CDR2 is YENEEA in the germline V gene. V lost 5 bases to trimming and J lost 3 bases; unmatched junction nucleotides: 7. The CDR3 is 15 amino acids. DNA of the CDR3: TGTGCCAGCAGCCCCGGGGCGGGAGTCTACAATGAGCAGTTCTTC. It translates to CASSPGAGVYNEQFF.

The rearrangement uses TRBV9 and TRBJ2-7; tentative D call: TRBD1 (5 bases). The length of the CDR3 is 15 residues. V was clipped by 3 bases and J by 4 bases, with 17 bases between them. Germline V gene data show CDR1 as SGDLS and CDR2 as YYNGEE. The CDR3 coding sequence is TGTGCCAGCAGCGCCGCTTCCCAGGGTCGATACGAGCAGTACTTC. Translating it yields CASSAASQGRYEQYF.

Comment on this clone: The same CDR3 is also encoded by other DNA sequences in this sample. The gene calls are TRBV4-1 and TRBJ2-1, with D possibly matching TRBD2 (6 bases). The CDR3 totals 18 residues. Trimming took off 0 bases at V and 1 base at J, with 16 bases between the two ends. Per the germline V gene, CDR1 is MGHRA and CDR2 is YSYEKL. CDR3 DNA: TGCGCCAGCAGCCAAGAAGGATTCGGGGGTCTATCCTACAATGAGCAGTTCTTC. Protein sequence: CASSQEGFGGLSYNEQFF.

CDR3 DNA: TGTGCCAGCAGCCAGACTAGCGGGAGGGCCGACGAGCAGTACTTC. It codes for CASSQTSGRADEQYF. J is TRBJ2-7 and V is TRBV4-2, with TRBD2 identical over 14 bases. Germline CDR1 is LGHNA and CDR2 is YNFKEQ. With 3 bases clipped from V and 5 bases from J, the junction kept 3 bases outside the gene matches. The CDR3 loop spans 15 amino acids.

This sequence joins TRBV18 and TRBJ2-1, with TRBD1 as a possible D gene (5 bases). The CDR3 is 15 residues long. Germline V gives CDR1 KGHSH, CDR2 LQKENI. With 1 base removed from V and 5 bases from J, the gap between germline ends came to 12 bases. The CDR3 loop reads CASSPRTGAHNEQFF. Written as DNA, the CDR3 is TGTGCCAGCTCACCACGAACAGGAGCCCACAATGAGCAGTTCTTC.

The chain combines TRBV10-3 with TRBJ1-1; TRBD1 is a possible D gene (5 bases). The V and J ends lost 3 bases and 4 bases respectively, with 12 bases between them. This CDR3 comprises 14 residues. Germline CDR1 is ENHRY and CDR2 is SYGVKD. The CDR3 region is CAISERGFSTEAFF. The CDR3 DNA sequence: TGTGCCATCAGTGAAAGGGGATTTAGCACTGAAGCTTTCTTT.

V usage is TRBV5-1 and J usage is TRBJ2-1; 7 bases map to TRBD2. CDR1 and CDR2 from the germline V gene are SGHRS and YFSETQ. Trimming cost V 2 bases and J 4 bases; bases outside gene matches: 3. The CDR3 length is 14 residues. CDR3 amino acids: CASSFREGYNEQFF. CDR3 DNA sequence: TGCGCCAGCAGCTTCAGGGAGGGATACAATGAGCAGTTCTTC.

V and J are TRBV19 and TRBJ1-2; D is unresolved. The length of the CDR3 is 12 residues. CDR1 LNHDA and CDR2 SQIVND come from the germline V gene (reference sequence). V gave up 5 bases and J gave up 2 bases, with 6 bases separating them. CDR3 in DNA: TGTGCCAGTAGTCCACGGAACTATGGCTACACCTTC. Its protein is CASSPRNYGYTF. The full variable domain, rest sourced from reference TRBV19 and TRBJ1-2, is DGGITQSPKYLFRKEGQNVTLSCEQNLNHDAMYWYRQDPGQGLRLIYYSQIVNDFQKGDIAEGYSVSREKKESFPLTVTSAQKNPTAFYLCASSPRNYGYTFGSGTRLTVV.

The chain couples TRBV7-2 to TRBJ2-1, with 7 bases identical to TRBD2. The trim removed 6 bases at V and 8 bases at J, leaving 7 bases unmatched. Germline CDR1 reads SGHTA; CDR2 reads FQGNSA. This CDR3 region has 13 residues. The CDR3 sequence: CASSLQRGDEQFF. In nucleotides, the CDR3 is TGTGCCAGCAGTCTACAGCGGGGCGATGAGCAGTTCTTC.

The chain is built from TRBV15 and TRBJ2-2; 7 positions agree with TRBD2. Germline trimming cut 2 bases from V and 0 bases from J; bases unmatched to any gene: 0. This CDR3 comprises 15 residues. CDR1 is LNHNV, CDR2 YYDKDF, per germline (reference sequence). CDR3 sequence (DNA): TGTGCCACCAGCAGACTAGCGGCGAACACCGGGGAGCTGTTTTTT. It is translated as CATSRLAANTGELFF.

V is TRBV7-3 and J is TRBJ2-7; 7 positions match TRBD1. CDR1 and CDR2 from the germline V gene are SGHTA and FQGTGA. The CDR3 spans 13 residues. V lost 3 bases, J lost 2 bases, and 1 base stayed unmatched. CDR3 sequence reads: CASSLGQPYEQYF. Written as DNA, the CDR3 is TGTGCCAGCAGCTTGGGACAGCCCTACGAGCAGTACTTC.

Only a few counts were recorded for this clone. This chain joins TRBV10-3 and TRBJ1-1, with TRBD1 matching over 7 bases. This CDR3 is 14 amino acids long. The V segment lost 0 bases and the J segment 8 bases; nucleotides outside the gene matches: 6. The germline gives CDR1 ENHRY, CDR2 SYGVKD. This CDR3 reads CAISESTWDREAFF. CDR3 bases: TGTGCCATCAGTGAGTCGACATGGGACAGAGAAGCTTTCTTT.

The J gene is TRBJ2-1, the V gene TRBV28; perhaps TRBD2 as D (5 bases). V was shortened by 6 bases and J by 2 bases, with 11 bases between the two germline ends. CDR3 size: 14 residues. Germline CDR1 reads MDHEN; CDR2 reads SYDVKM. CDR3 loop: CASSPFGAYNEQFF. CDR3 DNA sequence: TGTGCCAGCAGCCCCTTCGGGGCCTACAATGAGCAGTTCTTC.

The chain carries TRBV5-1 and TRBJ2-5, with D unresolved. V gave up 4 bases and J gave up 1 base, with 11 bases separating them. The CDR3 runs 14 residues. Germline CDR1 SGHRS, CDR2 YFSETQ. CDR3 amino acids: CASSTGLAQETQYF. The CDR3 DNA reads TGCGCCAGCAGCACTGGATTAGCCCAAGAGACCCAGTACTTC.

The V and J genes are TRBV7-2 and TRBJ1-3, with D possibly TRBD1 on 6 matching bases. With 3 bases removed from V and 0 bases from J, the gap between germline ends came to 15 bases. This CDR3 spans 17 amino acids. Germline values: CDR1 SGHTA, CDR2 FQGNSA. CDR3 protein: CASSFGRTGTSGNTIYF. The CDR3 DNA is TGTGCCAGCAGCTTCGGACGCACAGGGACCTCTGGAAACACCATATATTTT.

V is TRBV27 and J is TRBJ2-6, with 10 bases matching TRBD2. V shed 5 bases and J 1 base; nucleotides not matched to a gene: 8. Germline V gene lookup returns CDR1 MNHEY and CDR2 SMNVEV (reference sequence). CDR3 length: 18 amino acids. This chain's CDR3 is CASSNLAGVTSGANVLTF. The CDR3 region has the DNA TGTGCCAGCAGTAATCTAGCGGGGGTCACTTCTGGGGCCAACGTCCTGACTTTC.

This chain links TRBV18 with TRBJ1-1; maybe TRBD1 (5 bases). V was shortened by 0 bases and J by 2 bases, with 16 bases between the two germline ends. CDR1 is KGHSH, CDR2 LQKENI, per germline. The length of the CDR3 is 17 residues. The CDR3 spells CASSPPLGQSYNTEAFF. The CDR3, as DNA: TGTGCCAGCTCACCACCCCTGGGGCAGTCTTACAACACTGAAGCTTTCTTT.

The V and J genes are TRBV25-1 and TRBJ1-5, with a tentative D call TRBD1 (5 bases). The CDR3 contains 14 residues. V lost 8 bases to trimming and J lost 3 bases, with 14 bases between them. Germline lookup yields CDR1 MGHDK and CDR2 SYGVNS. DNA of the CDR3: TGTGCCAGCTCCGGGACTCAGGTCAATCAGCCCCAGCATTTT. Translating it yields CASSGTQVNQPQHF.

A word on this clone: Other DNA sequences in this specimen translate into the identical CDR3. This chain links TRBV5-1 with TRBJ1-6, with D perhaps matching TRBD1 (5 bases). The CDR3 length is 14 residues. CDR1 is SGHRS, CDR2 YFSETQ, per germline. Trimming cost V 0 bases and J 4 bases, with 5 bases left between them. The CDR3 here is CASSLEGYNSPLHF. In nucleotides, the CDR3 is TGCGCCAGCAGCTTGGAGGGGTATAATTCACCCCTCCACTTT.

This clone showed up just once. V usage is TRBV7-2 and J usage is TRBJ2-7, with 7 positions matching TRBD1. Germline V CDR1 and CDR2: SGHTA, FQGNSA. This CDR3 is built from 15 residues. V trimming: 3 bases; J trimming: 3 bases; junction bases outside the gene matches: 8. The CDR3 nucleotides read TGTGCCAGCAGCTTCGACAGGGTGGGGGTCTACGAGCAGTACTTC. Translated: CASSFDRVGVYEQYF.

V gene TRBV29-1 combines with J gene TRBJ1-2; 8 nucleotides line up with TRBD1. The ends lost 0 bases at V and 7 bases at J; junction bases unmatched: 10. This CDR3 is 15 amino acids long. Germline loops: CDR1 SQVTM, CDR2 ANQGSEA. In DNA, the CDR3 is TGCAGCGTTGAAGATCCTCAGCAGGGGGCTGGTGGCTACACCTTC. Its translation: CSVEDPQQGAGGYTF.

The chain employs TRBV28 and TRBJ2-3, with TRBD2 matching over 9 bases. The CDR3 consists of 18 residues. The germline gives CDR1 MDHEN, CDR2 SYDVKM. V trimming: 5 bases; J trimming: 0 bases; junction bases outside the gene matches: 12. The CDR3 is CASSNINHLAGSTDTQYF. Here the CDR3 DNA reads TGTGCCAGCAGTAATATCAATCATCTAGCGGGGAGCACAGATACGCAGTATTTT.

The chain links TRBV18 to TRBJ2-5; 8 nucleotides align to TRBD1. The junction had 7 bases not matched to a gene; V was cut back by 3 bases and J by 7 bases. CDR1 and CDR2 (germline): KGHSH, LQKENI. CDR3 length: 14 amino acids. Here the CDR3 reads CASSPTTGGRTQYF. CDR3 nucleotide sequence: TGTGCCAGCTCACCGACAACAGGGGGGAGGACCCAGTACTTC.

This chain joins TRBV28 and TRBJ2-7, with 7 positions matching TRBD1. The CDR3 totals 12 residues. Germline CDR1 is MDHEN and CDR2 is SYDVKM. V was pared by 6 bases and J by 5 bases, with 4 bases of the junction left unmatched. CDR3 bases: TGTGCCAGCAGAGAGGGGGCCGACGAGCAGTACTTC. Amino acid sequence: CASREGADEQYF. The whole variable domain, filled in from reference TRBV28 and TRBJ2-7, reads DVKVTQSSRYLVKRTGEKVFLECVQDMDHENMFWYRQDPGLGLRLIYFSYDVKMKEKGDIPEGYSVSREKKERFSLILESASTNQTSMYLCASREGADEQYFGPGTRLTVT.

The chain is built from TRBV5-6 and TRBJ2-7; TRBD1 matches 7 bases. The trim removed 0 bases at V and 6 bases at J, leaving 6 bases unmatched. CDR1 is SGHDT and CDR2 is YYEEEE in the germline V gene. The CDR3 has 14 amino acids. The CDR3 here is CASSLVDRWGEQYF. The CDR3 DNA sequence: TGTGCCAGCAGCTTGGTGGACAGGTGGGGCGAGCAGTACTTC.

On this clone: The same CDR3 is also encoded by other DNA sequences in this sample. The chain links TRBV6-5 to TRBJ1-6, with D uncertain. Trimming shortened V by 6 bases and J by 13 bases, and 19 bases separated the two germline ends. Germline assignment: CDR1 MNHEY and CDR2 SVGAGI. This CDR3 contains 14 residues. The CDR3, as DNA: TGTGCCAGCAGCCGGGATTCCTCCTTCTCCCCCCTCCACTTT. It translates to CASSRDSSFSPLHF.

The CDR3 nucleotides are TGTGCCAGCAGCCGAGGGACAGACTATGGCTACACCTTC. Translation: CASSRGTDYGYTF. The V gene is TRBV5-4, the J gene TRBJ1-2; TRBD1 agrees at 7 bases. Germline CDR1 SGHNT, CDR2 YYREEE (reference sequence). The CDR3 sequence is 13 residues long. Trimming removed 4 bases from V and 3 bases from J; junction bases left unmatched: 3.

The CDR3 loop is CASSPGTSGGWYEQFF. The CDR3 coding sequence is TGTGCCAGCAGCCCTGGGACTAGCGGGGGGTGGTATGAGCAGTTCTTC. V gene TRBV28 combines with J gene TRBJ2-1; 15 bases fit TRBD2. CDR3 length: 16 amino acids. CDR1 MDHEN and CDR2 SYDVKM come from the germline V gene. V was clipped by 6 bases and J by 8 bases; unmatched bases: 8.

V gene TRBV18 combines with J gene TRBJ1-5; D gene ambiguous. The CDR3 consists of 13 residues. CDR1 is KGHSH, CDR2 LQKENI, per germline. V was shortened by 5 bases and J by 5 bases, with 10 bases between the two germline ends. CDR3 residues: CASSGQFHQPQHF. The CDR3 region has the DNA TGTGCCAGCTCAGGGCAGTTCCATCAGCCCCAGCATTTT.